The TCR beta chain under discussion was sequenced for a study of beta chain features in type 1 diabetes. Study summary: Summed over all samples, the examined sorted cells came to roughly 110 million. Study conclusions and caveats: The naive, central memory and Treg TCRB repertoires looked more alike in patients than they did in healthy donors. There was a moderate but significant shortening of TCRB CDR3s in all four CD4+ subsets of Type 1 diabetes patients.

Comment on this clone: Its antigen remains unknown.

Each sorted population was over 98% pure. Reverse transcription of all isolated RNA meant that expressed TCRB transcripts were sequenced. Sequencing used immunoSEQ multiplex PCR; TCRdb keeps in-frame clones, though not all of them. The data hold fewer than 110,000 clones, with 25% to 30% observed a single time. Trimming cost V 4 bases and J 8 bases, with 27 bases left between them. This CDR3 is 18 amino acids long. CDR1 LGHNA and CDR2 YSLEER come from the germline V gene. This chain links TRBV4-3 with TRBJ2-4; D might be TRBD1 (6 bases). The TCR comes from a woman aged 18-35 years with type 1 diabetes. Sequencing used central memory CD4+ T cells from blood. In nucleotides, the CDR3 is TGCGCCAGCAGCCCCGGACAGAAGACACTAGTGTCGCGGGACATTCAGTACTTC. It yields the protein CASSPGQKTLVSRDIQYF.